The 3 T cell receptor beta chains below were found in one sample sequenced in a study of blood T cell repertoires in COVID-19. The protocol was immunoSEQ multiplex PCR, while the TCRdb copy is restricted to in-frame clones and leaves out a portion. The sample holds 130,000 to 150,000 clones, roughly 82% seen once. The sequencing sample was made of peripheral blood. These receptors all come from a human donor with acute or convalescent COVID-19. The donor label of this sample is uncertain.

The chain is built from TRBV6-5 and TRBJ1-4, with 7 positions matching TRBD1. The CDR3 runs to 14 residues. Losses at the gene ends were 6 bases for V and 7 bases for J; bases not matched to a gene: 8. CDR1 and CDR2 from the germline V gene are MNHEY and SVGAGI. CDR3 nucleotides: TGTGCCAGCAGGCCGACAGGGCAGGGTGAAAAACTGTTTTTT. It encodes CASRPTGQGEKLFF.

The J gene is TRBJ1-1, the V gene TRBV5-6; D gene unclear. V was cut by 4 bases and J by 0 bases, with 7 bases left in between. CDR3 size: 13 residues. Germline-derived CDR1 and CDR2 are SGHDT and YYEEEE. CDR3 in DNA: TGTGCCAGCAGCCCAGGCCTGAACACTGAAGCTTTCTTT. It is translated as CASSPGLNTEAFF.

The chain uses TRBV10-2 and TRBJ2-3; 12 positions agree with TRBD2. After removal of 2 bases from V and 0 bases from J, the junction contained 3 bases not matched to a gene. This CDR3 is 17 amino acids long. Germline-derived CDR1 and CDR2 are WSHSY and SAAADI. CDR3 nucleotide sequence: TGCGCCAGCAGTGAGGTGGGGACTAGCGGGAGCACAGATACGCAGTATTTT. Protein sequence: CASSEVGTSGSTDTQYF.